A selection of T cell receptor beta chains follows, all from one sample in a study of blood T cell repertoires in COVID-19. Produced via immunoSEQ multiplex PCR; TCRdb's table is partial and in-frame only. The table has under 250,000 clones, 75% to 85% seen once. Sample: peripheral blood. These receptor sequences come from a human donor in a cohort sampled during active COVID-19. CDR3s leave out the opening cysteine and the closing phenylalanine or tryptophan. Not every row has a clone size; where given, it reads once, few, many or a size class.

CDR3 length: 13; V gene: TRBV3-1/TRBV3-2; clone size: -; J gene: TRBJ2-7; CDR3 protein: ASSQGAGISYEQY
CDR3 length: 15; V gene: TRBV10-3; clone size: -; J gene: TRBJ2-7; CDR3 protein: AISDLRTSGGTYEQY
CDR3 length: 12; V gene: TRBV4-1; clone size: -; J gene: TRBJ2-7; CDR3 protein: ASSPGTGTYEQY
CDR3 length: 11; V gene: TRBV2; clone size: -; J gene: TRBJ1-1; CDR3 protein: ASSERGYTEAF
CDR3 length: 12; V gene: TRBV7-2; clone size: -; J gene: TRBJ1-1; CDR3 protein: ASSASPGITEAF
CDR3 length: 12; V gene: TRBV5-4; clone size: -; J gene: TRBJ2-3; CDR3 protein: ASSLGPNTDTQY
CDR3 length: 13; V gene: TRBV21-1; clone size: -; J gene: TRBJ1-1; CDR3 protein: ASSSVGQLNTEAF
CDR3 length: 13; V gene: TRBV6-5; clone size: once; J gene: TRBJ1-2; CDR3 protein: ASSSPGQGADGYT
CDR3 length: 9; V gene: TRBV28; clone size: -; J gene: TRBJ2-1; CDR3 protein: ASSGGNEQF
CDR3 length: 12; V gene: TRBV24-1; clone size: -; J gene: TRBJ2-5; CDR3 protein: ATSAPGNQETQY
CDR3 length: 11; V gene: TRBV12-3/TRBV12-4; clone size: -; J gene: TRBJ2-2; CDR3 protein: ASSPQETGELF
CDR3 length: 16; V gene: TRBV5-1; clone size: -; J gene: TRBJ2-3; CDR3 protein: ASSRGLAGGLDTDTQY
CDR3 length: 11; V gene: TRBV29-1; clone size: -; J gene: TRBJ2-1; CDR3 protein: SVDGDRRNEQF
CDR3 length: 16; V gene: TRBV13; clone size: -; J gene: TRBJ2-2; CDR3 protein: ASSILLAGGRNTGELF
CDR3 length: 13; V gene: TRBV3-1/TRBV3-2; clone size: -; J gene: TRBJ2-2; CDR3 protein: ASSIAQGASGELF
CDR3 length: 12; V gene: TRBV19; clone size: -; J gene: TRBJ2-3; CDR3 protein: ASTPDREMDTQY
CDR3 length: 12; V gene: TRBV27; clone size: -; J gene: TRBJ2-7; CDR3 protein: ASSLGLSSYEQY
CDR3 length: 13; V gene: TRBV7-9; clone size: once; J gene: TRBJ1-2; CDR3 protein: ASSLSGEDFYGYT
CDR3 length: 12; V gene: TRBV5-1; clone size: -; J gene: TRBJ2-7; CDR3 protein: ASSRGQGFYEQY
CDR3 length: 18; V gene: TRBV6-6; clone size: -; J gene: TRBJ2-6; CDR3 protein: ASSRSRQTGHLSGANVLT
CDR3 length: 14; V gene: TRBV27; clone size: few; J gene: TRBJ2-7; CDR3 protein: ASSSLGLAKNYEQY
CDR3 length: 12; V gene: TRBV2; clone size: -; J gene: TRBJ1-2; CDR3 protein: ASRDRQGNYGYT
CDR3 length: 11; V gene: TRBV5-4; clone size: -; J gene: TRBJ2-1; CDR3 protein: ASSLDGDNEQF
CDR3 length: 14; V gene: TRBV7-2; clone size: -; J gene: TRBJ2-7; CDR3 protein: ASSPGGFSSSYEQY
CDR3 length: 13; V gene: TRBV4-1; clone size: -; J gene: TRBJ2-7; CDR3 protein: ASSPRGRALYEQY
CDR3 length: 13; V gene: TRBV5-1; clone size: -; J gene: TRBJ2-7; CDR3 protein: ASSWGQGSSYEQY
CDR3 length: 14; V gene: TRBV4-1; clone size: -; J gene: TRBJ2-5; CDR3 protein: ASSQVGTPSERTQY
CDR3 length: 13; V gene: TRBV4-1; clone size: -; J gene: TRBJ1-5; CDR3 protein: ASSVGTGANQPQH
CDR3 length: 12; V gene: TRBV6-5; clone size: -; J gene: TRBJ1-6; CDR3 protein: ASTRDRGQSPLH
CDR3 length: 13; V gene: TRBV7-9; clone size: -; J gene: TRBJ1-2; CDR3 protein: ASSLGTGSSYGYT